This T cell receptor beta chain was recovered during a study of blood T cell repertoires in COVID-19. In the study overall: Material from acute and convalescent COVID-19 was sourced from the United States, Italy and Spain.

Produced via immunoSEQ multiplex PCR; TCRdb's table is partial and in-frame only. Of approximately 160,000 clones detected, about 88% appear once; the ten largest clones hold over 15%. The TCR was taken from a man in his 60s with active or convalescent COVID-19. The sample comprised peripheral blood.

The CDR3 protein is CASSLQLAGRAETQYF. In nucleotides, the CDR3 is TGTGCCAGCAGCTTACAATTAGCGGGTCGGGCAGAGACCCAGTACTTC. This rearrangement joins TRBV7-9 to TRBJ2-5; 7 nucleotides agree with TRBD2. The germline V gene has CDR1 SEHNR and CDR2 FQNEAQ (reference sequence). The CDR3 has 16 residues. V lost 2 bases to trimming and J lost 4 bases; unmatched junction nucleotides: 10.